This T cell receptor beta chain appears in the sequencing data of a study of T cells expressing NK-cell markers. Overall study context: Seven HCMV-seropositive donors and one seronegative donor made up the eight sequenced donors.

The study's findings and limits: A handful of donors showed these clonotypes also leading the CD3+CD56-NKG2C+ fraction.

TCRdb derives one entry per CDR3 protein from the 5' RACE reads, leaving out DNA. The table lists about 410,000 distinct CDR3 sequences. The CDR3 is made up of 15 amino acids. A remark on this clonotype: Its antigen is undetermined.

Specimen: blood T cells: a sorted CD56 or NKG2C T cell subset, CD4+ or CD8+ T cells, or bulk PBMC T cells (not recorded which). The rearrangement joins TRBV12-3 or TRBV12-4 to TRBJ2-2; the TCRdb call, TRBD1, lacks DNA for checking. This receptor was identified in a woman in her fifties or sixties in good health. The CDR3 loop is CASRTGSPNTGELFF.